The clone carrying this T cell receptor (beta chain) came up many times. Antigen: not known. The CDR3 is 12 residues long. V gave up 4 bases and J gave up 7 bases; unmatched junction bases: 3. CDR1 LGHDT and CDR2 YNNKEL come from the germline V gene (reference sequence). This record comes from a study of early T cells in non-severe SARS-CoV-2 infection. For the study at large: The input, bulk RNA from unsorted whole blood, was sequenced, and chains were unpaired. Points from the study as a whole: A preference for anti-spike CD8 responses marked VDJdb matching, which missed private and CD4 specificities.

The library protocol tagged individual cDNA molecules with unique molecular identifiers. One entry per CDR3 protein, called by TCRdb with MiXCR from the 5' RACE reads. The data hold 45,000 to 55,000 distinct CDR3 sequences, with approximately 10% observed a single time. The sample taken for sequencing was whole blood. This receptor was obtained from an adult who was a healthcare worker with PCR-confirmed SARS-CoV-2 infection or an uninfected control (not recorded which). The chain is built from TRBV3-1 and TRBJ1-1, with 7 bases fitting TRBD1. For the CDR3, the DNA is TGTGCCAGCAGCCGCGGGACAGTTGAAGCTTTCTTT. The encoded protein is CASSRGTVEAFF.